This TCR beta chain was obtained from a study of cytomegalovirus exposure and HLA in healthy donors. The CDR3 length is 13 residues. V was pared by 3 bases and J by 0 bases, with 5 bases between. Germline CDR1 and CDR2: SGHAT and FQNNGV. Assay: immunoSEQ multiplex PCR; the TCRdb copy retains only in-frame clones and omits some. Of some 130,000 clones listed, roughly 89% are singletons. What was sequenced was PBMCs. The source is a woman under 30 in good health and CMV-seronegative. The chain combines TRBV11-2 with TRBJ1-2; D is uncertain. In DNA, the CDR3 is TGTGCCAGCAGCTTGGCGGCTAACTATGGCTACACCTTC. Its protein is CASSLAANYGYTF.